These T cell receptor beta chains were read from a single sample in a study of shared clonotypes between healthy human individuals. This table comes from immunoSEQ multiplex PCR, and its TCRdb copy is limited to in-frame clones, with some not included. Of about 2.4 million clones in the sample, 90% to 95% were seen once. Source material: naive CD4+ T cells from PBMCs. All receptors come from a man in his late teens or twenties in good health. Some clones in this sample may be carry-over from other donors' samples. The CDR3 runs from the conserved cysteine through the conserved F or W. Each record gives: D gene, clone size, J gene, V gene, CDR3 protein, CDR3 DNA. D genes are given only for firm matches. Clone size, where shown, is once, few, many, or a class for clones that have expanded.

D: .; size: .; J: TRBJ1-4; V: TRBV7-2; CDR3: CASSSAAPRDKLFF; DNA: TGTGCCAGCAGCTCAGCGGCCCCAAGGGACAAACTGTTTTTT
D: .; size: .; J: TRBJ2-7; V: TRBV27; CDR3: CASSNRGGTYEQYF; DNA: TGTGCCAGCAGCAACAGGGGAGGCACCTACGAGCAGTACTTC
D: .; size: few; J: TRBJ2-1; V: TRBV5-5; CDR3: CASSSYNEQFF; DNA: TGTGCCAGCAGCTCGTACAATGAGCAGTTCTTC
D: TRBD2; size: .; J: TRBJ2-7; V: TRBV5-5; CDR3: CASSVREGWQYF; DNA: TGTGCCAGCAGCGTCCGGGAGGGATGGCAGTACTTC
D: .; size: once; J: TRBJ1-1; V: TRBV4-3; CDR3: CASSQETRGLEAFF; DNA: TGCGCCAGCAGCCAAGAGACTCGGGGATTGGAAGCTTTCTTT
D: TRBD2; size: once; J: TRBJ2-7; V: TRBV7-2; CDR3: CASSLFRTSGRGTSYEQYF; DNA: TGTGCCAGCAGCTTATTCAGGACTAGCGGGAGGGGAACCTCCTACGAGCAGTACTTC
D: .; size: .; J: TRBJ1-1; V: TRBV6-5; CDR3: CASNIGGGRTEAFF; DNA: TGTGCCAGCAACATTGGAGGGGGGCGTACTGAAGCTTTCTTT
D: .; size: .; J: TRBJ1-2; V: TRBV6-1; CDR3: CASSEAPHLGGGYTF; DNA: TGTGCCAGCAGTGAAGCGCCCCATTTGGGGGGCGGCTACACCTTC
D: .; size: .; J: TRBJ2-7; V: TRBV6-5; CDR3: CASRGGPGEQYF; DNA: TGTGCCAGCAGGGGGGGACCCGGGGAGCAGTACTTC
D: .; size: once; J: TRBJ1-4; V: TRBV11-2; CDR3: CASSLDLGPLTTNEKLFF; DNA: TGTGCCAGCAGCTTAGATCTGGGGCCCCTCACAACTAATGAAAAACTGTTTTTT
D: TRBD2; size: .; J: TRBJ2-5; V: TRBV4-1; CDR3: CASSQVRLAGGGETQYF; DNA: TGCGCCAGCAGCCAAGTCCGGCTAGCGGGAGGTGGGGAGACCCAGTACTTC